This T cell receptor beta chain was obtained from a study of blood T cell repertoires in COVID-19. Across the whole study: COVID-19 samples collected from the United States, Italy and Spain covered acute and convalescent phases.

Trimming took 2 bases from V and 2 from J; bases not matched to a gene: 7. This CDR3 comprises 17 residues. In germline, CDR1 is KGHDR, CDR2 SFDVKD. How the authors handled the data: Amplification with reference gene primers provided the estimates of nucleated cell counts. Assay used: immunoSEQ multiplex PCR; TCRdb lists only in-frame clones, some missing. That table furnishes V, J and clone size, whereas the DNA furnished D and trimming. The sample has around 60,000 clones; less than 85% are singletons. This clone rates as medium-sized. This rearrangement joins TRBV24-1 to TRBJ2-2, with TRBD1 matching 7 bases. This clonotype was obtained from a woman between 45 and 60 years old with active or convalescent COVID-19. The sequenced sample consisted of peripheral blood. The CDR3 nucleotides are TGTGCCACCAGTGATTCGAATCGACAGGGTAACACCGGGGAGCTGTTTTTT. Amino acids: CATSDSNRQGNTGELFF.